Below, 8 T cell receptor beta chains from the same sample are listed, as sequenced in a study of cytomegalovirus exposure and HLA in healthy donors. A multiplex PCR was run with 60 Vbeta primers and 13 Jbeta primers. TCRdb keeps only in-frame clones here, not all; method: immunoSEQ multiplex PCR. The sample records some 200,000 clones, 60% to 85% being singletons. The sequenced material came from PBMCs. The origin of the receptors is a man aged 40-49 years in good health and CMV-seronegative.

The chain uses TRBV5-1 and TRBJ1-3; 7 bases match TRBD1. This CDR3 is built from 16 residues. Losses at the gene ends were 4 bases for V and 0 bases for J; bases not matched to a gene: 7. Germline V gene lookup returns CDR1 SGHRS and CDR2 YFSETQ. The CDR3, as DNA: TGCGCCAGCAGCGGAGCAGGGGGGACCTCTGGAAACACCATATATTTT. Its protein product is CASSGAGGTSGNTIYF. The entire variable domain, with the rest obtained from reference TRBV5-1 and TRBJ1-3, is as follows: KAGVTQTPRYLIKTRGQQVTLSCSPISGHRSVSWYQQTPGQGLQFLFEYFSETQRNKGNFPGRFSGRQFSNSRSEMNVSTLELGDSALYLCASSGAGGTSGNTIYFGEGSWLTVV.

This clone was detected only a few times. The chain uses TRBV4-1 and TRBJ1-1; TRBD1 is a possible D gene (5 bases). This CDR3 region has 13 residues. Germline assignment: CDR1 MGHRA and CDR2 YSYEKL. Trimming removed 4 bases from V and 3 bases from J, with 9 bases in between. The CDR3, as DNA: TGCGCCAGCAGCCGCTTACAGGACACTGAAGCTTTCTTT. Protein product: CASSRLQDTEAFF.

The chain carries TRBV6-5 and TRBJ1-1, with D unclear. V was pared by 0 bases and J by 0 bases, with 5 bases between. The CDR3 length is 14 residues. Germline V gene sequence: CDR1 MNHEY, CDR2 SVGAGI. CDR3 sequence (DNA): TGTGCCAGCAGTTACTCCCCCTTGAACACTGAAGCTTTCTTT. Encoded protein: CASSYSPLNTEAFF.

The V gene is TRBV2, the J gene TRBJ2-1; D remains ambiguous. Germline V lookup: CDR1 SNHLY, CDR2 FYNNEI. The CDR3 contains 15 residues. Deletions cut 4 bases from V and 2 bases from J, with 12 bases between. The CDR3: CASSAQRRTYNEQFF. DNA for the CDR3: TGTGCCAGCAGTGCCCAGAGGCGGACCTACAATGAGCAGTTCTTC.

This clone has a handful of counts. As DNA, the CDR3 is TGTGCCACCAGCAGAGGGGGGCTGACTGGCTACACCTTC. It is translated as CATSRGGLTGYTF. The rearrangement links TRBV15 to TRBJ1-2; a weak D match, TRBD1 (6 bases). Germline V lookup: CDR1 LNHNV, CDR2 YYDKDF (reference sequence). Trimming took 1 base from V and 7 from J, leaving 10 bases between them. The CDR3 is 13 amino acids.

The chain employs TRBV19 and TRBJ2-2, with D possibly being TRBD1 (7 bases). This CDR3 spans 16 amino acids. Germline CDR1 and CDR2: LNHDA and SQIVND (reference sequence). Trimming removed 4 bases at V and 1 base at J, with 13 bases between. In DNA form, the CDR3 reads TGTGCCAGTAGTAGGACGCGGGACAGGAACACCGGGGAGCTGTTTTTT. Translated: CASSRTRDRNTGELFF.

The chain couples TRBV28 to TRBJ1-2; D not resolved. The CDR3 is 17 residues long. Germline V CDR1 and CDR2: MDHEN, SYDVKM. Trimming took 5 bases from V and 4 from J, leaving 23 bases between them. The CDR3 DNA reads TGTGCCAGCAGTCCCTCGGGTCAAGCCCTAGGTGGCTATGGCTACACCTTC. Translation gives CASSPSGQALGGYGYTF.

The chain employs TRBV19 and TRBJ1-5; D gene uncertain. The V end was cut by 6 bases, the J end by 5 bases, with 20 bases between. Germline lookup yields CDR1 LNHDA and CDR2 SQIVND (reference sequence). This CDR3 is 16 amino acids long. The chain's CDR3 is CASRKPGSPLDQPQHF. The CDR3 nucleotides read TGTGCCAGTAGGAAACCGGGGTCCCCCCTGGATCAGCCCCAGCATTTT.